This T cell receptor beta chain was found in a study of blood T cell repertoires in COVID-19. Looking at the study overall: Nucleic acid was either cDNA or gDNA, and it came from T cells, B-cell-depleted T cells, or PBMCs.

This CDR3 has 16 amino acids. V was trimmed by 3 bases and J by 0 bases, leaving 9 bases between them. Germline CDR1 reads SGHVS; CDR2 reads FNYEAQ. Repertoires were generated with immunoSEQ multiplex PCR, while TCRdb's copy carries only in-frame clones and drops some. The sample carries over 250,000 clones, around 90% recorded once. V gene TRBV7-6 combines with J gene TRBJ1-6; D unresolved. The material sequenced was peripheral blood. The receptor was derived from a woman in her twenties or thirties with acute or convalescent COVID-19. The CDR3 coding sequence is TGTGCCAGCAGCTTGCGATCGGGCTCCTATAATTCACCCCTCCACTTT. Translating gives CASSLRSGSYNSPLHF.